One and the same sample provided the 21 T cell receptor beta chains below, sequenced in a study of shared clonotypes between healthy human individuals. The method was immunoSEQ multiplex PCR; TCRdb's version includes in-frame clones alone and lacks a portion of them. Of hundreds of thousands of clones listed, 76% are singletons. What was sequenced was PBMCs. The receptors were sampled from a middle-aged woman in good health. Some clones in this sample may be carry-over from other donors' samples.

V gene TRBV4-2 combines with J gene TRBJ2-2; the match to TRBD2 covers 14 bases. Germline assignment: CDR1 LGHNA and CDR2 YNFKEQ. The ends lost 2 bases at V and 8 bases at J; junction bases unmatched: 4. The CDR3 consists of 16 residues. The CDR3 is CASSQRGLAGEGELFF. Here the CDR3 DNA reads TGTGCCAGCAGCCAACGGGGACTAGCGGGAGAAGGGGAGCTGTTTTTT.

The chain carries TRBV28 and TRBJ2-5, with 8 bases lining up with TRBD2. The V and J ends lost 2 bases and 3 bases, in that order; junction bases with no gene match: 8. Germline CDR1 reads MDHEN; CDR2 reads SYDVKM. This CDR3 spans 16 amino acids. For the CDR3, the DNA is TGTGCCAGCAGTTTAGGGGGGGGAGCGGGAGAAGAGACCCAGTACTTC. It is translated as CASSLGGGAGEETQYF.

The chain links TRBV5-4 to TRBJ1-1, with D unclear. In germline, CDR1 is SGHNT, CDR2 YYREEE (reference sequence). V gave up 2 bases and J gave up 4 bases, with 15 bases separating them. CDR3 size: 15 residues. CDR3 in amino acids: CASSFISIGPTEAFF. In DNA form, the CDR3 reads TGTGCCAGCAGCTTCATTTCAATCGGACCCACTGAAGCTTTCTTT.

This clone was detected only once. The rearrangement links TRBV20-1 to TRBJ2-3; D is ambiguous. Trimming cost V 2 bases and J 6 bases, with 3 bases left between them. The V gene's germline CDR1 is DFQATT and CDR2 SNEGSKA (reference sequence). The CDR3 runs to 10 residues. The CDR3 is CSARYDTQYF. The CDR3 bases are TGCAGTGCTAGATACGATACGCAGTATTTT.

The V call is TRBV11-1, the J call TRBJ2-1, with 11 bases fitting TRBD1. CDR1 SGHAT and CDR2 FQDESV come from the germline V gene (reference sequence). The CDR3 totals 16 residues. V dropped 3 bases and J dropped 4; count of bases not matched to a gene: 5. In DNA form, the CDR3 reads TGTGCCAGCAGCTTCTGGACAGGGGGCCGTTACAATGAGCAGTTCTTC. Encoded protein: CASSFWTGGRYNEQFF.

This rearrangement joins TRBV18 to TRBJ1-1; 10 bases are shared with TRBD1. J gave up 5 bases and V 0 bases, and 9 bases lay outside the gene matches. CDR1 KGHSH and CDR2 LQKENI come from the germline V gene. The CDR3 consists of 17 residues. The chain's CDR3 is CASSPPSRDRGRTEAFF. The CDR3 DNA follows: TGTGCCAGCTCACCACCGTCCCGGGACAGGGGAAGGACTGAAGCTTTCTTT.

The count of this clone is one. A much larger clone differs from this one at a single base, so this may be a read error. The chain recombines TRBV5-4 with TRBJ1-1; D unresolved. The V and J ends lost 0 bases and 1 base respectively, with 4 bases between them. The CDR3 runs 13 residues. Per the germline V gene, CDR1 is SGHNT and CDR2 is YYREEE (reference sequence). The CDR3 region is CASSLGGNTEAFF. CDR3 DNA sequence: TGTGCCAGCAGCTTGGGGGGGAACACTGAAGCTTTCTTT.

This clone turned up a few times. The chain links TRBV7-9 to TRBJ2-2; D not certain. The CDR3 is 13 amino acids. Germline CDR1 is SEHNR and CDR2 is FQNEAQ (reference sequence). With 1 base removed from V and 6 bases from J, the gap between germline ends came to 6 bases. CDR3 bases: TGTGCCAGCAGCTTAGGTGAATCCGGGGAGCTGTTTTTT. This gives the protein CASSLGESGELFF. Variable domain in full (rest from reference TRBV7-9 and TRBJ2-2): DTGVSQNPRHKITKRGQNVTFRCDPISEHNRLYWYRQTLGQGPEFLTYFQNEAQLEKSRLLSDRFSAERPKGSFSTLEIQRTEQGDSAMYLCASSLGESGELFFGEGSRLTVL.

The gene calls are TRBV19 and TRBJ1-1; D is unclear. V lost 4 bases and J 2 bases, leaving 2 bases between the germline ends. Germline CDR1 and CDR2: LNHDA and SQIVND (reference sequence). CDR3 size: 11 residues. The chain's CDR3 is CASSKNTEAFF. CDR3 nucleotides: TGTGCCAGTAGTAAAAACACTGAAGCTTTCTTT.

The CDR3 protein is CASSIRAGLYNEQFF. The CDR3 DNA reads TGTGCCAGTAGTATACGAGCGGGACTCTACAATGAGCAGTTCTTC. The chain carries TRBV19 and TRBJ2-1, with 7 bases fitting TRBD2. The germline gives CDR1 LNHDA, CDR2 SQIVND (reference sequence). This CDR3 is 15 amino acids long. With V trimmed by 2 bases and J by 3 bases, 4 bases remained unmatched.

V usage is TRBV9 and J usage is TRBJ2-1, with 8 positions matching TRBD2. The J segment lost 10 bases and the V segment lost 3 bases, leaving 12 bases of the junction unmatched. Per germline, CDR1 SGDLS and CDR2 YYNGEE. The CDR3 runs 15 residues. The DNA for the CDR3 is TGTGCCAGCAGCGGCAGCCAAAGCGGGGGCCTAGAGCAGTTCTTC. This gives the protein CASSGSQSGGLEQFF.

Only a few counts were recorded for this clone. In DNA form, the CDR3 reads TGTGCCAGCAGCGTAGGACTAGCGTCCCGCACAGATACGCAGTATTTT. Translation gives CASSVGLASRTDTQYF. This chain connects TRBV9 to TRBJ2-3; 8 bases are a match to TRBD2. V lost 0 bases and J lost 1; bases outside the gene matches: 4. The CDR3 spans 16 residues. The germline gives CDR1 SGDLS, CDR2 YYNGEE.

This chain links TRBV9 with TRBJ2-7, with D tentatively TRBD2 (6 bases). The CDR3 covers 15 residues. Germline loops: CDR1 SGDLS, CDR2 YYNGEE. V lost 0 bases and J 2 bases, leaving 12 bases between the germline ends. This CDR3 is CASSVASGQAYEQYF. CDR3 nucleotide sequence: TGTGCCAGCAGCGTAGCAAGCGGGCAAGCCTACGAGCAGTACTTC.

This chain links TRBV6-5 with TRBJ1-4, with TRBD1 matching over 8 bases. The CDR3 is 14 amino acids. CDR1 MNHEY and CDR2 SVGAGI come from the germline V gene. After removal of 4 bases from V and 5 bases from J, the junction contained 3 bases not matched to a gene. In DNA form, the CDR3 reads TGTGCCAGCAGTTTCCGGGACAGGAATGAAAAACTGTTTTTT. It yields the protein CASSFRDRNEKLFF.

In this sample, this clone turned up once. V and J are TRBV27 and TRBJ2-2, with D hard to call. V was pared by 1 base and J by 3 bases, with 6 bases between. CDR3 length: 14 residues. CDR1 is MNHEY and CDR2 is SMNVEV in the germline V gene (reference sequence). The CDR3 nucleotides read TGTGCCAGCAGTTTATTCGGAGACACCGGGGAGCTGTTTTTT. This gives the protein CASSLFGDTGELFF.

CDR3 protein: CARSGRITSQETQYF. In DNA form, the CDR3 reads TGTGCCAGGAGCGGGAGGATCACCAGCCAAGAGACCCAGTACTTC. The chain joins TRBV6-5 to TRBJ2-5, with 9 bases matching TRBD2. From germline, CDR1 is MNHEY and CDR2 SVGAGI. The V and J ends lost 9 bases and 1 base, in that order; junction bases with no gene match: 9. CDR3 size: 15 residues.

Concerning this clone itself: The sample has other DNA sequences that encode this CDR3 too. The chain carries TRBV7-2 and TRBJ1-5; unclear D gene. V lost 1 base to trimming and J lost 4 bases, with 5 bases between them. CDR1 SGHTA and CDR2 FQGNSA come from the germline V gene. The CDR3 loop spans 13 amino acids. The CDR3 DNA reads TGTGCCAGCAGCTTAGGACCGAATCAGCCCCAGCATTTT. Translating it yields CASSLGPNQPQHF.

The chain employs TRBV6-6 and TRBJ2-2; 8 nucleotides match TRBD1. The CDR3 is 16 residues long. V shed 2 bases and J 6 bases; nucleotides not matched to a gene: 8. Per the germline V gene, CDR1 is MNHNY and CDR2 is SVGAGI (reference sequence). CDR3: CASSYQRVQGAGELFF. The CDR3, as DNA: TGTGCCAGCAGTTACCAGCGGGTACAGGGGGCCGGGGAGCTGTTTTTT.

V is TRBV7-8 and J is TRBJ1-1; the match to TRBD1 covers 7 bases. V was clipped by 7 bases and J by 1 base; unmatched bases: 3. The CDR3 consists of 13 residues. Germline loops: CDR1 SGHVS, CDR2 FQNEAQ. The CDR3 sequence: CASKDRKNTEAFF. CDR3 DNA: TGTGCCAGCAAGGACAGGAAGAACACTGAAGCTTTCTTT. The whole variable domain, remainder taken from reference TRBV7-8 and TRBJ1-1, is GAGVSQSPRYKVAKRGQDVALRCDPISGHVSLFWYQQALGQGPEFLTYFQNEAQLDKSGLPSDRFFAERPEGSVSTLKIQRTQQEDSAVYLCASKDRKNTEAFFGQGTRLTVV.

About this clone: Since a far larger clone is one base different, this is likely a read error. The same CDR3 can be traced to other DNA sequences in this sample. The chain uses TRBV5-1 and TRBJ1-2; no reliable D call. Trimming took off 0 bases at V and 7 bases at J, with 13 bases between the two ends. This CDR3 comprises 14 residues. The germline V gene has CDR1 SGHRS and CDR2 YFSETQ. The chain's CDR3 is CASSLGPGWSGYTF. In nucleotides, the CDR3 is TGCGCCAGCAGCTTGGGCCCGGGTTGGAGTGGCTACACCTTC.

With regard to this clone: It differs at one base from a far larger clone, so likely a read error. This chain connects TRBV29-1 to TRBJ2-3, with TRBD1 identical over 11 bases. This CDR3 is built from 15 residues. Germline CDR1 is SQVTM and CDR2 is ANQGSEA. The DNA for the CDR3 is TGCAGCATTGAAAGGGGGACAGGGGGTTCGGATACGCAGTATTTT. This codes for CSIERGTGGSDTQYF.